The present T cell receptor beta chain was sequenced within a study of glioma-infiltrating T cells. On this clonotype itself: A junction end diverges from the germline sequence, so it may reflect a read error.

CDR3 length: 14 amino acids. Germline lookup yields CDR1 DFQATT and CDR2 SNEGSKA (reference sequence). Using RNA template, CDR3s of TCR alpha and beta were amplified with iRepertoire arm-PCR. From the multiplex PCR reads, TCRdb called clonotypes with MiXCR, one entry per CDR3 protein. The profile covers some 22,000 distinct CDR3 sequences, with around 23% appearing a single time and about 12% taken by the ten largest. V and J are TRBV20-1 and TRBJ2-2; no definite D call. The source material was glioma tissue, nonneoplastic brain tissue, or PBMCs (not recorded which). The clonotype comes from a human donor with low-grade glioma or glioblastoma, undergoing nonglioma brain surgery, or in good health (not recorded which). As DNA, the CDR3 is TGCAGTGCTAAACCCCACGAGAACACAGGGGAGCTGTTTTTT. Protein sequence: CSAKPHENTGELFF.